Sequencing of this T cell receptor beta chain was carried out in a study of metastatic and nonmetastatic thyroid tumors. On the study more broadly: Samples came from malignant and benign thyroid patients, and repertoires were compared across blood and tumor or nodule tissue. Whole-study results and caveats: In both blood and tumor samples, TCR beta diversity was reported significantly higher for malignant than benign nodules.

Authors' processing steps: Clinicopathological groups differed in CDR3, with these differences serving to build a distant-metastasis classifier for papillary thyroid cancer. TCRdb reassembled clones from the PCR reads with MiXCR. TCRdb assigned the V and J calls; the authors' analysis was not used. Altogether just under 20,000 clones are present, 27% being singletons, with the ten largest covering roughly 6.4%. Before thyroid surgery, none of the patients had received any treatment. To note about this clone: Antigen: not known.

The CDR3 has 18 residues. Germline assignment: CDR1 SGHAT and CDR2 FQDESV (reference sequence). With 4 bases clipped from V and 4 bases from J, the junction kept 17 bases outside the gene matches. The gene calls are TRBV11-1 and TRBJ1-1; 8 bases agree with TRBD1. The clonotype originates from a female donor with papillary thyroid cancer or a benign thyroid nodule (not recorded which). Some clones in this sample may be carry-over from other donors' samples. The sequenced material came from blood. CDR3 region: CASSYYPGTGDTLTEAFF. DNA for the CDR3: TGTGCCAGCAGCTATTACCCCGGGACAGGCGACACTCTCACTGAAGCTTTCTTT.